Following are 12 T cell receptor beta chains from one sample sequenced in a study of blood T cell repertoires in COVID-19. Sequenced by immunoSEQ multiplex PCR; TCRdb stores in-frame clones only, minus some. Of about 330,000 clones detected, 89% appear once; the ten largest clones hold about 6%. The sample consisted of peripheral blood. The receptors derive from a man aged 18 to 29 who had recovered from COVID-19.

The V call is TRBV29-1, the J call TRBJ1-2, with 8 bases aligning to TRBD1. J was trimmed by 4 bases and V by 5 bases; bases with no gene match: 6. Germline values: CDR1 SQVTM, CDR2 ANQGSEA. The CDR3 covers 13 residues. The CDR3 nucleotides read TGCAGCGTTTCCGAACAGGGGGGCTATGGCTACACCTTC. Its protein is CSVSEQGGYGYTF.

This clone has a single count. The chain carries TRBV9 and TRBJ2-1, with TRBD1 matching over 7 bases. Germline CDR1 reads SGDLS; CDR2 reads YYNGEE. Losses at the gene ends were 0 bases for V and 2 bases for J; bases not matched to a gene: 2. The CDR3 has 15 amino acids. Written as DNA, the CDR3 is TGTGCCAGCAGCGTAGAGGGGGCGCCCTACAATGAGCAGTTCTTC. It encodes CASSVEGAPYNEQFF.

The chain couples TRBV4-1 to TRBJ2-1; 7 positions match TRBD2. V shed 0 bases, J shed 7 bases, and the junction held 9 bases outside the gene matches. The CDR3 sequence is 16 residues long. Germline lookup yields CDR1 MGHRA and CDR2 YSYEKL. As DNA, the CDR3 is TGCGCCAGCAGCCAAGATAGGGGCGGGAGAGATAATGAGCAGTTCTTC. It yields the protein CASSQDRGGRDNEQFF.

J is TRBJ2-3 and V is TRBV10-3, with TRBD2 identical over 12 bases. Trimming cost V 8 bases and J 4 bases; bases outside gene matches: 10. The CDR3 extends over 16 amino acids. Germline V gene data show CDR1 as ENHRY and CDR2 as SYGVKD. This CDR3 reads CAIAGTSGPPADTQYF. The CDR3 nucleotides are TGTGCCATCGCCGGGACTAGCGGGCCCCCCGCAGATACGCAGTATTTT.

This clone was seen just once. The CDR3 spells CARREGPDTEAFF. Here the CDR3 DNA reads TGTGCCAGGAGGGAGGGGCCGGACACTGAAGCTTTCTTT. The chain is built from TRBV2 and TRBJ1-1; possible D gene TRBD1, 5 bases. Germline loops: CDR1 SNHLY, CDR2 FYNNEI. This CDR3 is 13 amino acids long. The V and J ends lost 9 bases and 3 bases respectively, with 14 bases between them.

The chain combines TRBV19 with TRBJ1-2, with D unresolved. Germline V CDR1 and CDR2: LNHDA, SQIVND (reference sequence). This CDR3 has 15 residues. Trimming shortened V by 5 bases and J by 4 bases, and 17 bases separated the two germline ends. Here the CDR3 DNA reads TGTGCCAGTAGTCCAAAAGGATCAGGTATCTATGGCTACACCTTC. It yields the protein CASSPKGSGIYGYTF.

J is TRBJ1-1 and V is TRBV9, with TRBD1 as a possible D gene (6 bases). CDR1 is SGDLS, CDR2 YYNGEE, per germline. This CDR3 contains 17 residues. V dropped 4 bases and J dropped 1 base, with 20 bases sitting between them. CDR3 DNA: TGTGCCAGCAGCCCTCACTCAGGGGTGGGGCCGAACACTGAAGCTTTCTTT. This gives the protein CASSPHSGVGPNTEAFF.

The chain carries TRBV6-2 or TRBV6-3 and TRBJ2-5, with 10 bases matching TRBD2. The germline CDR1 and CDR2 sequences are MNHEY and SVGEGT. CDR3 length equals 18 residues. Trimming took 5 bases from V and 7 from J; bases not matched to a gene: 19. CDR3 DNA sequence: TGTGCCAGCAGTGACAACCCCCGGCTAGCGGGGGCCTTGGCGACCCAGTACTTC. It yields the protein CASSDNPRLAGALATQYF.

Here the CDR3 DNA reads TGTGCCAGCAGCTTAGAGGGCTACCACTCCTACAATGAGCAGTTCTTC. Its protein product is CASSLEGYHSYNEQFF. The chain has TRBV11-2 and TRBJ2-1, with D unclear. In germline, CDR1 is SGHAT, CDR2 FQNNGV. Between the trimmed V and J ends, which lost 0 bases and 0 bases, there was a span of 9 bases. The CDR3 loop spans 16 amino acids. The entire variable domain, with the rest obtained from reference TRBV11-2 and TRBJ2-1, is as follows: EAGVAQSPRYKIIEKRQSVAFWCNPISGHATLYWYQQILGQGPKLLIQFQNNGVVDDSQLPKDRFSAERLKGVDSTLKIQPAKLEDSAVYLCASSLEGYHSYNEQFFGPGTRLTVL.

This chain joins TRBV9 and TRBJ2-2; the match to TRBD1 covers 8 bases. Germline V gene sequence: CDR1 SGDLS, CDR2 YYNGEE. The CDR3 loop spans 13 amino acids. V was pared by 7 bases and J by 5 bases, with 4 bases of the junction left unmatched. The CDR3 nucleotides are TGTGCCAGCCAGGGGGCGGGGACCGGGGAGCTGTTTTTT. Translating it yields CASQGAGTGELFF.

This chain uses TRBV6-2 or TRBV6-3 with TRBJ1-5, with no clear D. The germline V gene has CDR1 MNHEY and CDR2 SVGEGT. Trimming removed 2 bases at V and 6 bases at J, with 14 bases between. The CDR3 has 15 residues. In DNA, the CDR3 is TGTGCCAGCAGTTACGGTGGAAGCTCGGGTCAGCCCCAGCATTTT. Amino acid sequence: CASSYGGSSGQPQHF.

CDR3 region: CASRRGQGVVETQYF. The CDR3 DNA sequence: TGTGCCAGTAGACGGGGACAGGGCGTAGTGGAGACCCAGTACTTC. This rearrangement joins TRBV19 to TRBJ2-5; 9 bases map to TRBD1. CDR1 LNHDA and CDR2 SQIVND come from the germline V gene (reference sequence). The V gene end was trimmed by 6 bases and the J gene end by 5 bases; junction bases not matched to a gene: 10. The CDR3 spans 15 residues.